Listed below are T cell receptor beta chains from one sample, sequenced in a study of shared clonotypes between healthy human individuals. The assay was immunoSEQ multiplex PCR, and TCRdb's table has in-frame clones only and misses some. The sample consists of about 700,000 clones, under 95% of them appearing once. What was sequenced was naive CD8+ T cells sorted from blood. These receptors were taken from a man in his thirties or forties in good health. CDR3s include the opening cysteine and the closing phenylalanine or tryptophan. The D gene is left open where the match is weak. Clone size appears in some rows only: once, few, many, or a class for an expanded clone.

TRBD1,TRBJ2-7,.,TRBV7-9,TGTGCCAGCACCGGAGGGACAGGTAATTTCGAGCAGTACTTC,CASTGGTGNFEQYF
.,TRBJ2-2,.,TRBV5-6,TGTGCCAGCAGCTTGTTTTTGGGGGAAGATTCGAACACCGGGGAGCTGTTTTTT,CASSLFLGEDSNTGELFF
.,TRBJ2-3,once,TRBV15,TGTGCCACCAGCAGACACTTGGATACGCAGTATTTT,CATSRHLDTQYF
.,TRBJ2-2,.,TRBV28,TGTGCCAGCACCCCCCGAGGGGCGAACACCGGGGAGCTGTTTTTT,CASTPRGANTGELFF
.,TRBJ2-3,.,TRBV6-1,TGTGCCAGCAGTTCCGTTAGCACAGATACGCAGTATTTT,CASSSVSTDTQYF
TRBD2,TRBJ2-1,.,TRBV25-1,TGTGCCAGCAGTGCTAGCGGGAGGAACTATGAGCAGTTCTTC,CASSASGRNYEQFF
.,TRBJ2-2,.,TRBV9,TGTGCCAGCAGCGGAGTACACACCGGGGAGCTGTTTTTT,CASSGVHTGELFF
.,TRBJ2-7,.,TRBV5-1,TGCGCCAGCAGCTTGGCTCCAGGCATCTACGAGCAGTACTTC,CASSLAPGIYEQYF
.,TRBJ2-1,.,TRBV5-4,TGTGCCAGCAGCTTGGATGCAGGGCAGAATGAGCAGTTCTTC,CASSLDAGQNEQFF
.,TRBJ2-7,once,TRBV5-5,TGTGCCAGCAGCTTGGAGGAACAGCGTGGCTACGAGCAGTACTTC,CASSLEEQRGYEQYF
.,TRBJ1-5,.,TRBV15,TGTGCCACCAGCAGAGATCGGGGTCAGCCCCAGCATTTT,CATSRDRGQPQHF
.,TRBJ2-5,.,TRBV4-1,TGCGCCAGCAGCCAAGAGGTAGAGCTCCCACCCCGGGAGACCCAGTACTTC,CASSQEVELPPRETQYF
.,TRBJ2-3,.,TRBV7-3,TGTGCCAGCAGCTTAAATCCCACAGATACGCAGTATTTT,CASSLNPTDTQYF
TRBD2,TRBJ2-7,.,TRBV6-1,TGTGCCAGCAGTGGACCGGGACTAGTGTTCTACGAGCAGTACTTC,CASSGPGLVFYEQYF
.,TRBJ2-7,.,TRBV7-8,TGTGCCAGCAGCCCCCCCGACAGTTTTTACGAGCAGTACTTC,CASSPPDSFYEQYF
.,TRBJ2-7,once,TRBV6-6,TGTGCCAGCAGACCTAACAGGGAAGTCGAGCAGTACTTC,CASRPNREVEQYF
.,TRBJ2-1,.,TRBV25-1,TGTGCCAGCAGTGCCATTGAGGGCTACAATGAGCAGTTCTTC,CASSAIEGYNEQFF
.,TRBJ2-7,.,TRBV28,TGTGCCAGCAGTTTATGGCGGGCCGGTGAGTACTTC,CASSLWRAGEYF
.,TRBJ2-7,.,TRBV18,TGTGCCAGCTCACCACCCAGTTCCTACGAGCAGTACTTC,CASSPPSSYEQYF
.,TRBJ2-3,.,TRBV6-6,TGTGCCAGCAGTTACTCGTTTAACACAGATACGCAGTATTTT,CASSYSFNTDTQYF
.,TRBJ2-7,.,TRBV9,TGTGCCAGCAGCCCCCGACTGATGGGACTGGAGCAGTACTTC,CASSPRLMGLEQYF
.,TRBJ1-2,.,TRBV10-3,TGTGCCACCCAGGGGATGGAAGAGGGCTACACCTTC,CATQGMEEGYTF
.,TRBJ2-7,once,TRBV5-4,TGTGCCAGCAGCCTGGGCCGGTCCGAGCAGTACTTC,CASSLGRSEQYF
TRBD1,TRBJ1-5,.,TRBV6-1,TGTGCCAGCAGTGACCAAACCGGGACAGGGGTTTTCAGCAATCAGCCCCAGCATTTT,CASSDQTGTGVFSNQPQHF
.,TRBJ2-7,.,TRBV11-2,TGTGCCAGCAGCTTTCGACAGAACCCCTACGAGCAGTACTTC,CASSFRQNPYEQYF
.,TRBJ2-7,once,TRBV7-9,TGTGCCAGCAGCTTAGGGACAGAGCAGTACTTC,CASSLGTEQYF
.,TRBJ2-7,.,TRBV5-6,TGTGCCAGCAGCTTGGGGGGGAGCTCCTACGAGCAGTACTTC,CASSLGGSSYEQYF
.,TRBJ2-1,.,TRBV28,TGTGCCAGCAGTTTTTTCTCAGGGTTTGGCCACAATGAGCAGTTCTTC,CASSFFSGFGHNEQFF
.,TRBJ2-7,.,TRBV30,TGTGCCTGGAGTGTACTAGGCGGCTTGGTTGAGCAGTACTTC,CAWSVLGGLVEQYF
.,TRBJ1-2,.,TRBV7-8,TGTGCCAGCAGCACCTCCGGGAGGGATATCTATGGCTACACCTTC,CASSTSGRDIYGYTF
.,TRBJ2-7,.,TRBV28,TGTGCCAGCAGTTACACAGGGTGGGAGCAGTACTTC,CASSYTGWEQYF
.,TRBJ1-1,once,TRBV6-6,TGTGCCAGCAGTTCCCTGGGCCCTCCGAACACTGAAGCTTTCTTT,CASSSLGPPNTEAFF
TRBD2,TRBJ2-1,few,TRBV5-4,TGTGCCAGCAGCTTAGCGGGAGCCTACAATGAGCAGTTCTTC,CASSLAGAYNEQFF
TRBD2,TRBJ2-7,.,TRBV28,TGTGCCAGCAGTTTAGGGCTAGCGGGCTCCTACGAGCAGTACTTC,CASSLGLAGSYEQYF
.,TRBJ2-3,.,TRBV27,TGTGCCAGCAGAGGATGGGGCACAGATACGCAGTATTTT,CASRGWGTDTQYF
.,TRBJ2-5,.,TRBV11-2,TGTGCCAGCAGCTTAGGATCAGGGTCCGCGGAGACCCAGTACTTC,CASSLGSGSAETQYF
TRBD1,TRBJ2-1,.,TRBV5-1,TGCGCCAGCAGCCCCGGGACAGGCTTTTACAATGAGCAGTTCTTC,CASSPGTGFYNEQFF
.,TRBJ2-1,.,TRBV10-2,TGCGCCAGCAAGGGCGTAAACTCCTACAATGAGCAGTTCTTC,CASKGVNSYNEQFF
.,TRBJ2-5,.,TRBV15,TGTGCCACCAGCAGGGGGGCCGCCCCCTTGCAAGAGACCCAGTACTTC,CATSRGAAPLQETQYF
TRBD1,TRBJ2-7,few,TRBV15,TGTGCCACCAGCCGGGACAGATCCTACGAGCAGTACTTC,CATSRDRSYEQYF
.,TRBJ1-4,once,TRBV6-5,TGTGCCAGCAGCCCGGGCGGTGAAAAACTGTTTTTT,CASSPGGEKLFF
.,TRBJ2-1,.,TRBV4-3,TGCGCCAGCAGCCAAGGCTTCGGGGCGAATGAGCAGTTCTTC,CASSQGFGANEQFF
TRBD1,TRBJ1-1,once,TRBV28,TGTGCCAGCAGTACGTATACCGGGACAGGTGAGAACACTGAAGCTTTCTTT,CASSTYTGTGENTEAFF
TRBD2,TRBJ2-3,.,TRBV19,TGTGCCAGTAGTACCACTAGCGGAGACACAGATACGCAGTATTTT,CASSTTSGDTDTQYF
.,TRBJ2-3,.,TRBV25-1,TGTGCCAGCACCTCTACCGAACTCACCGGCACAGATACGCAGTATTTT,CASTSTELTGTDTQYF
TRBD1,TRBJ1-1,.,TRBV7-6,TGTGCCAGCAGCTCGCGAGGGACAGTCGAAAACACTGAAGCTTTCTTT,CASSSRGTVENTEAFF
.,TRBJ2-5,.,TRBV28,TGTGCCAGCAGTTTAGAACTCCAGGCAGGGGAACGGGAGACCCAGTACTTC,CASSLELQAGERETQYF
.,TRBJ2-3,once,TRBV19,TGTGCCAGTAGTGTAAGGGAAACAGATACGCAGTATTTT,CASSVRETDTQYF
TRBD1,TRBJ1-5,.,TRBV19,TGTGCCAGTAGTATAACAGGGGCGCCTAGGGCCAATCAGCCCCAGCATTTT,CASSITGAPRANQPQHF
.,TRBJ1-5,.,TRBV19,TGTGCCAGTAGTTTTTCAAGGACAGTTAATCAGCCCCAGCATTTT,CASSFSRTVNQPQHF
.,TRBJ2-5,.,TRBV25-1,TGTGCCAGCAGTTTAAGGGGGAGCCAGGAGACCCAGTACTTC,CASSLRGSQETQYF
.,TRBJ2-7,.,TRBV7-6,TGTGCCAGCAGCTTAGAAGCGGGCAGGGGGAGCGAGCAGTACTTC,CASSLEAGRGSEQYF
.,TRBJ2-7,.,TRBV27,TGTGCCAGCAGGGTTTCCGTTTTACTATCCGAGCAGTACTTC,CASRVSVLLSEQYF
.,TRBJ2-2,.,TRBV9,TGTGCCAGCAGCCCCTGGGCCGGGGAGCTGTTTTTT,CASSPWAGELFF
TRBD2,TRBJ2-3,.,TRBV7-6,TGTGCCAGCAGCTTACTAGCGGGAGGGCCGGACGAGAGCACAGATACGCAGTATTTT,CASSLLAGGPDESTDTQYF
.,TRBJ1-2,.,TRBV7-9,TGTGCCAGCAGCTTAGCGCTACAGACCAGGACCTATGGCTACACCTTC,CASSLALQTRTYGYTF
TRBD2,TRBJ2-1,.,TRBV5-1,TGCGCCAGTCAGACTAGCGGTATCAATGAGCAGTTCTTC,CASQTSGINEQFF
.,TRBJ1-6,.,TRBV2,TGTGCCAGCGAGGGGGACACAGGTTCACCCCTCCACTTT,CASEGDTGSPLHF